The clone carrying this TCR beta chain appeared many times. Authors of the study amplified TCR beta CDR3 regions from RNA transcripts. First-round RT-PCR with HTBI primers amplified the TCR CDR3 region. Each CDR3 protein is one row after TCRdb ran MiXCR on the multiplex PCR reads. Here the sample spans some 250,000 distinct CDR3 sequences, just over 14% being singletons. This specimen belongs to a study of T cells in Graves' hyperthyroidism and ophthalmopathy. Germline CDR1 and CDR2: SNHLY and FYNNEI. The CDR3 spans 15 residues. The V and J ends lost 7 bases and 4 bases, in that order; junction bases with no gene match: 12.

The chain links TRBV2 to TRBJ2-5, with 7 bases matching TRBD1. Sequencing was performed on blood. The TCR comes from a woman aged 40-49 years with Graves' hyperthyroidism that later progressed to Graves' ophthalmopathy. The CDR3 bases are TGTGCCAGCACCGCCTTGGACAGGATTCGAGAGACCCAGTACTTC. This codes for CASTALDRIRETQYF. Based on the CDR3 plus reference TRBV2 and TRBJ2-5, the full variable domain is EPEVTQTPSHQVTQMGQEVILRCVPISNHLYFYWYRQILGQKVEFLVSFYNNEISEKSEIFDDQFSVERPDGSNFTLKIRSTKLEDSAMYFCASTALDRIRETQYFGPGTRLLVL.